Shown below are 17 T cell receptor beta chains from a single sample sequenced in a study of blood T cell repertoires in COVID-19. The table came from immunoSEQ multiplex PCR; TCRdb's copy has only in-frame clones and leaves some out. There are about 360,000 clones in the sample; approximately 86% occur only once, and about 3% lies in the top ten. Input material: peripheral blood. Every receptor here comes from a human donor in a cohort sampled during active COVID-19.

The J gene is TRBJ1-2, the V gene TRBV2; 7 bases align to TRBD1. Trimming at V came to 7 bases and at J to 3 bases, leaving 2 bases not matched to a gene. Germline V gene lookup returns CDR1 SNHLY and CDR2 FYNNEI. The CDR3 spans 12 residues. The CDR3 protein is CASTGQYYGYTF. CDR3 nucleotide sequence: TGTGCCAGCACGGGACAGTACTATGGCTACACCTTC.

The V and J genes are TRBV6-5 and TRBJ2-3, with 7 bases matching TRBD2. The CDR3 runs to 14 residues. Germline CDR1 MNHEY, CDR2 SVGAGI. V was clipped by 5 bases and J by 6 bases; unmatched bases: 8. In DNA, the CDR3 is TGTGCCAGCAGTCCCCTGACTAGCAGGGATACGCAGTATTTT. As protein: CASSPLTSRDTQYF.

The chain couples TRBV11-1 to TRBJ2-7, with D possibly matching TRBD2 (7 bases). The CDR3 totals 13 residues. Trimming took 3 bases from V and 3 from J, leaving 9 bases between them. Germline CDR1 reads SGHAT; CDR2 reads FQDESV (reference sequence). As DNA, the CDR3 is TGTGCCAGCAGCTTGGGGGGGCACTACGAGCAGTACTTC. Translation: CASSLGGHYEQYF.

J is TRBJ1-6 and V is TRBV5-1; 9 bases fit TRBD1. V was pared by 2 bases and J by 8 bases, with 2 bases of the junction left unmatched. Germline CDR1 and CDR2: SGHRS and YFSETQ. The CDR3 is made up of 14 amino acids. The CDR3: CASSLTGGDSPLHF. In DNA form, the CDR3 reads TGCGCCAGCAGCTTAACAGGGGGCGATTCACCCCTCCACTTT.

Only one count was recorded for this clone. The chain is built from TRBV2 and TRBJ1-1; TRBD1 matches at 7 bases. Germline assignment: CDR1 SNHLY and CDR2 FYNNEI. The CDR3 has 15 residues. With V trimmed by 8 bases and J by 5 bases, 14 bases remained unmatched. In DNA, the CDR3 is TGTGCCAGCTCCGAGGCTGGGACAGTACTTACTGAAGCTTTCTTT. The encoded protein is CASSEAGTVLTEAFF.

This clone has a single count. V and J are TRBV5-1 and TRBJ2-5, with TRBD1 matching over 7 bases. Germline loops: CDR1 SGHRS, CDR2 YFSETQ. The CDR3 has 14 amino acids. V was clipped by 3 bases and J by 4 bases; unmatched bases: 6. CDR3 sequence (DNA): TGCGCCAGCAGCTCCACAGGGGCCGGAGAGACCCAGTACTTC. The encoded protein is CASSSTGAGETQYF.

The chain carries TRBV5-1 and TRBJ1-2; 12 bases agree with TRBD1. The CDR3 is made up of 18 amino acids. The V gene end was trimmed by 1 base and the J gene end by 2 bases; junction bases not matched to a gene: 9. The germline gives CDR1 SGHRS, CDR2 YFSETQ. The CDR3 loop is CASSLRGTGGATNYGYTF. The CDR3 nucleotides are TGCGCCAGCAGCTTGCGGGGGACAGGGGGCGCGACCAACTATGGCTACACCTTC.

This rearrangement joins TRBV9 to TRBJ1-1; TRBD1 matches 10 bases. Germline lookup yields CDR1 SGDLS and CDR2 YYNGEE. The CDR3 has 14 amino acids. J lost 11 bases, V lost 0 bases, and 7 bases had no gene match. For the CDR3, the DNA is TGTGCCAGCAGCGTAGCTACGTCGGGACAGGGGGCTTTCTTT. Amino acid sequence: CASSVATSGQGAFF.

This chain links TRBV30 with TRBJ2-1; D ambiguous. The CDR3 contains 12 residues. Germline V gene lookup returns CDR1 GTSNPN and CDR2 SVGIG (reference sequence). V was trimmed by 4 bases and J by 2 bases, leaving 6 bases between them. The DNA for the CDR3 is TGTGCCTGGACCAGGCCCTACAATGAGCAGTTCTTC. It specifies CAWTRPYNEQFF.

The rearrangement links TRBV3-1 (or the pseudogene TRBV3-2) to TRBJ2-3; 9 bases align to TRBD2. Germline V lookup: CDR1 LGHDT, CDR2 YNNKEL (reference sequence). CDR3 size: 17 residues. Trimming took 1 base from V and 2 from J; bases not matched to a gene: 7. The CDR3 loop reads CASSQGRGGAFTDTQYF. CDR3 nucleotide sequence: TGTGCCAGCAGCCAAGGACGCGGGGGGGCCTTCACAGATACGCAGTATTTT.

The chain employs TRBV5-1 and TRBJ2-5; TRBD2 matches at 11 bases. Germline loops: CDR1 SGHRS, CDR2 YFSETQ. The CDR3 length is 17 residues. V shed 0 bases, J shed 2 bases, and the junction held 6 bases outside the gene matches. The CDR3 coding sequence is TGCGCCAGCAGCTTGGCCCCCCTAGCGGGAGGACAAGAGACCCAGTACTTC. This encodes CASSLAPLAGGQETQYF.

The J gene is TRBJ2-1, the V gene TRBV7-3; 14 bases match TRBD2. Germline-derived CDR1 and CDR2 are SGHTA and FQGTGA. V lost 5 bases to trimming and J lost 6 bases; unmatched junction nucleotides: 15. The CDR3 loop spans 19 amino acids. CDR3: CASSHQYSRLAGGPNEQFF. The CDR3 DNA follows: TGTGCCAGCAGCCATCAATACTCCCGACTAGCGGGAGGGCCCAATGAGCAGTTCTTC.

The chain recombines TRBV3-1 (or the pseudogene TRBV3-2) with TRBJ2-1; D gene unclear. Germline CDR1 reads LGHDT; CDR2 reads YNNKEL (reference sequence). The germline V and J ends were trimmed by 0 bases and 8 bases, with 8 bases remaining between them. The CDR3 runs to 13 residues. The CDR3 coding sequence is TGTGCCAGCAGCCAAGATATGAGCTATGAGCAGTTCTTC. Translated, it gives CASSQDMSYEQFF.

The CDR3 nucleotides are TGTGCCACCAGCAGAAAGTCCCTGGTACGACAGGAAGAATCTGAAGCTTTCTTT. Translated: CATSRKSLVRQEESEAFF. The chain uses TRBV15 and TRBJ1-1, with a tentative D call TRBD1 (6 bases). V shed 2 bases and J shed 6 bases, with 25 bases lying between them. The CDR3 consists of 18 residues. CDR1 LNHNV and CDR2 YYDKDF come from the germline V gene (reference sequence).

The chain recombines TRBV19 with TRBJ2-5; a weak D match, TRBD2 (6 bases). V was clipped by 5 bases and J by 4 bases, with 14 bases between them. The CDR3 has 14 residues. Germline V gene lookup returns CDR1 LNHDA and CDR2 SQIVND (reference sequence). In DNA form, the CDR3 reads TGTGCCAGTAGTCGGGGGTCCTCCTTAGAGACCCAGTACTTC. This gives the protein CASSRGSSLETQYF.

CDR3 coding DNA: TGTGCCAGCAGCAACCGGGACAGGATGTGCGAGCAGTACTTC. It is translated as CASSNRDRMCEQYF. The gene calls are TRBV7-3 and TRBJ2-7, with 8 bases aligning to TRBD1. This CDR3 is built from 14 residues. V trimming: 5 bases; J trimming: 6 bases; junction bases outside the gene matches: 9. In germline, CDR1 is SGHTA, CDR2 FQGTGA.

The chain employs TRBV6-5 and TRBJ2-7; D is unclear. This CDR3 spans 13 amino acids. Germline lookup yields CDR1 MNHEY and CDR2 SVGAGI. The V and J ends lost 3 bases and 5 bases respectively, with 11 bases between them. The DNA of the CDR3 is TGTGCCAGCAGTTATGATCGGGTCCACGAGCAGTACTTC. Protein product: CASSYDRVHEQYF.